This T cell receptor (beta chain) appears in the sequencing data of a study of CD8+ T cells in alopecia areata (dated by TCRdb to 2016 to 2019). Regarding the complete study: The treated patients took part in an open-label pilot trial in which moderate-to-severe alopecia areata was treated with oral tofacitinib at 5 to 10 mg twice daily. Tofacitinib was administered for 6 to 18 months, and 6 months of follow-up off drug were then conducted to assess delayed response and recurrence. In treated patients, disease severity was measured using the SALT score, which gives the percentage of scalp surface area affected. In both human patients and the C3H/HeJ mouse model, the study applied high-throughput TCRbeta sequencing to look at T cell clonal expansion in alopecia areata. Human TCRbeta sequencing covered scalp tissue and sorted CD4+ and CD8+ peripheral blood T cells from patchy and totalis/universalis alopecia areata patients and healthy controls. Tofacitinib-treated patients had biopsies at baseline and at 4 and 24 weeks of treatment, with a later scalp biopsy in several patients. Scalp clonality was compared across normal scalp (n=4), patchy alopecia areata scalp (n=8), and alopecia totalis/universalis scalp (n=8). RNA came from the PAXgene miRNA kit for fixed scalp, the miRNeasy kit for PBMCs, and the RNeasy kit for mouse skin. TCRbeta CDR3 regions were amplified by immunoSEQ multiplex PCR using 35 Vbeta forward and 13 Jbeta reverse primers.

Its CDR3 holds 12 amino acids, cysteine through phenylalanine. Of the read, only the CDR3 DNA is kept; its 36 bases are in frame from base 1. In the germline V gene, CDR1 corresponds to MGHRA and CDR2 to YSYEKL. The time point label for this specimen denotes: roughly 24 weeks on oral tofacitinib. The sample's treatment or condition, from its label and the paper: oral pan-JAK inhibitor, 5-10 mg twice daily. Peripheral blood and lesional scalp punch biopsies were obtained from patients with alopecia areata. After PBMCs were isolated by density centrifugation and stained for CD3, CD4 and CD8, a FACSAria was used to sort CD4+ and CD8+ T cells. General conclusions and limits of the study: During tofacitinib treatment, many expanded lesional clones stuck around in both scalp and blood, and this persistence may partly explain why relapse happens after treatment is stopped. Tofacitinib significantly lowered scalp clonality and the number of expanded CD8+ clones among the top 100 scalp clones. Shared TCR sequences between patients were less evident than in mice, which may be partly attributable to HLA diversity in the patient population. Scalp TCR repertoire analysis is complicated because resident alphabeta T cells in normal human skin are also sequenced, whereas mouse skin is dominated by gammadelta T cells. Because the treated cohort was small and included a single nonresponder, larger studies are needed to assess links between baseline CD8+ expansion and response. Compared with normal scalp, lesional scalp had higher clonality and more expanded CD8+ clones, particularly in alopecia totalis/universalis, a pattern that suggests antigenic drive.

The library was produced with the immunoSEQ multiplex PCR assay. To provide template for TCR sequencing, every sample had RNA extracted and reverse transcribed into cDNA. SuperScript III was used to make first-strand cDNA, primed with a 2:1 mix of oligo-dT and random hexamers. Amplification bias was assessed with a synthetic immune receptor repertoire, and residual bias was removed computationally. Per the source publication's procedure: Raw reads were preprocessed to remove errors, and CDR3 was defined by IMGT conventions from the conserved cysteine to phenylalanine. Clonality was computed by normalizing Shannon entropy by log2 of the number of productive unique TCRs and subtracting the result from 1. CD4 or CD8 identity of scalp clones was inferred by cross-referencing scalp TCRbeta sequences with sorted blood CD4 and CD8 repertoires. Not all clones reach the TCRdb copy of this immuneACCESS table, which keeps in-frame sequences only. Checked studies attribute under half of the gap to unresolved V genes and leave the rest unexplained. V, J and clone size are taken as reported in that table, and D and trimming were inferred from the DNA itself. The sample data list roughly 170,000 clones, and around 50% of these were observed just once. The top ten clones comprise over 10% of the sample.

As for this clone: Its antigen specificity is not known. No per-base quality is available; no much larger clone lies one base away.

This clonotype was obtained from a human donor with alopecia areata. This specimen consisted of CD8+ T cells sorted from blood, obtained at week 24, from a patient treated with tofacitinib. The chain is encoded by TRBV4-1 joined to TRBJ2-5; no confident D gene assignment can be made. The J call may be incorrect, as the DNA end agrees better with TRBJ2-7. The CDR3 in this case is CASSQVPYEQYF. The bases read TGCGCCAGCAGCCAAGTACCCTACGAGCAGTACTTC.